Listed below are T cell receptor beta chains from one sample, sequenced in a study of CD8+ T cells in alopecia areata. Generated by immunoSEQ multiplex PCR, the TCRdb table keeps only in-frame clones and is missing some. Of roughly 220,000 clones in the sample, less than 45% were seen once. The input for sequencing was CD4+ T cells sorted from blood, taken between weeks 30 and 35, from a patient treated with tofacitinib. Every receptor here comes from a human donor with alopecia areata. Both conserved end residues are part of each CDR3. Each record gives: V gene, J gene, D gene, CDR3 protein. A D gene is named only where the DNA matches it firmly.

v_gene: TRBV30
j_gene: TRBJ2-2
d_gene: NA
CDR3aa: CASPSGSNTGELFF

v_gene: TRBV19
j_gene: TRBJ1-1
d_gene: NA
CDR3aa: CASSTGWGSTEAFF

v_gene: TRBV5-1
j_gene: TRBJ2-3
d_gene: NA
CDR3aa: CASTPGSGGRTDTQYF

v_gene: TRBV29-1
j_gene: TRBJ1-3
d_gene: NA
CDR3aa: CSAGGPGNTIYF

v_gene: TRBV5-1
j_gene: TRBJ1-2
d_gene: NA
CDR3aa: CASREETVYGYTF

v_gene: TRBV29-1
j_gene: TRBJ1-1
d_gene: NA
CDR3aa: CSVRQVLNTEAFF

v_gene: TRBV4-1
j_gene: TRBJ2-3
d_gene: TRBD2
CDR3aa: CASSQGGLAAGDTQYF

v_gene: TRBV29-1
j_gene: TRBJ2-1
d_gene: NA
CDR3aa: CSSPGGLHNEQFF

v_gene: TRBV2
j_gene: TRBJ2-1
d_gene: NA
CDR3aa: CASSVRLEGSEQFF

v_gene: TRBV5-1
j_gene: TRBJ1-4
d_gene: NA
CDR3aa: CASHVRPNEKLFF

v_gene: TRBV27
j_gene: TRBJ1-1
d_gene: NA
CDR3aa: CASSPHRGGRLGNTEAFF

v_gene: TRBV7-8
j_gene: TRBJ2-7
d_gene: NA
CDR3aa: CASSLELASEQYF

v_gene: TRBV7-9
j_gene: TRBJ2-7
d_gene: TRBD1
CDR3aa: CASSPSGQGATYEQYF

v_gene: TRBV2
j_gene: TRBJ2-7
d_gene: NA
CDR3aa: CASSPVVGLADEQYF

v_gene: TRBV19
j_gene: TRBJ1-3
d_gene: NA
CDR3aa: CATTRQTGNTIYF

v_gene: TRBV5-4
j_gene: TRBJ1-2
d_gene: NA
CDR3aa: CASSPPANYGYTF

v_gene: TRBV28
j_gene: TRBJ2-4
d_gene: TRBD2
CDR3aa: CASSSTAGLAGGSKNIQYF

v_gene: TRBV9
j_gene: TRBJ1-1
d_gene: NA
CDR3aa: CASSPMAGRTEAFF

v_gene: TRBV7-9
j_gene: TRBJ2-7
d_gene: TRBD1
CDR3aa: CASSLAGTGSYEQYF

v_gene: TRBV18
j_gene: TRBJ1-5
d_gene: NA
CDR3aa: CASSPGGDQPQHF

v_gene: TRBV29-1
j_gene: TRBJ1-2
d_gene: TRBD1
CDR3aa: CSFPGTGGYTF

v_gene: TRBV5-1
j_gene: TRBJ1-2
d_gene: TRBD1
CDR3aa: CASSLNQGAPGGYTF

v_gene: TRBV25-1
j_gene: TRBJ2-7
d_gene: NA
CDR3aa: CASSELEKGDWGEQYF

v_gene: TRBV5-1
j_gene: TRBJ2-7
d_gene: NA
CDR3aa: CASRNRYTGPISYEQYF

v_gene: TRBV29-1
j_gene: TRBJ2-1
d_gene: NA
CDR3aa: CSAGGGNNEQFF

v_gene: TRBV25-1
j_gene: TRBJ1-2
d_gene: NA
CDR3aa: CASSESGSPANGYTF

v_gene: TRBV7-9
j_gene: TRBJ2-3
d_gene: NA
CDR3aa: CASRPTDGGRTDTQYF

v_gene: TRBV27
j_gene: TRBJ1-1
d_gene: NA
CDR3aa: CASRVLMNTEAFF

v_gene: TRBV7-3
j_gene: TRBJ2-3
d_gene: TRBD2
CDR3aa: CASSTGTSGSPGTQYF

v_gene: TRBV6-5
j_gene: TRBJ1-2
d_gene: NA
CDR3aa: CASSYGQAFNYGYTF

v_gene: TRBV5-8
j_gene: TRBJ2-1
d_gene: NA
CDR3aa: CASSIRDGAVPNEQFF

v_gene: TRBV27
j_gene: TRBJ2-3
d_gene: NA
CDR3aa: CASNRGGTDTQYF

v_gene: TRBV25-1
j_gene: TRBJ2-7
d_gene: TRBD1
CDR3aa: CASSESMTGDGAEQYF